This T cell receptor (beta chain) was sequenced in a study of blood T cells in healthy people across ages. Findings and limits, study-wide: The unknown donor CMV status may have confounded expanded clonotype changes. The study found TCR beta diversity correlated strongly with naive T cell percentage.

Notes on this clonotype: Its antigen is unidentified.

Peripheral blood samples of roughly 9.9 milliliters were drawn from each donor. The V and J ends lost 5 bases and 7 bases respectively, with 15 bases between them. Per germline, CDR1 SGHTA and CDR2 FQGNSA. This CDR3 spans 14 amino acids. For the second PCR, which ran for about 6 to 11 cycles, a sample-barcoded 5' primer and a J-beta primer mix were used. Carrying 12 random nucleotides, a template-switch adaptor labeled each individual cDNA molecule. TCRdb reprocessed the 5' RACE reads via MiXCR and lists one record per CDR3 protein. The sample carries over 1,500,000 distinct CDR3 sequences, 49% recorded once.

This chain joins TRBV7-2 and TRBJ2-1; D perhaps matches TRBD2 (6 bases). Sequenced material: blood. The receptor was isolated from a woman in her thirties or forties in good health. CDR3 nucleotide sequence: TGTGCCAGCAGCCCCGGGGACTTTTTTAATGAGCAGTTCTTC. This codes for CASSPGDFFNEQFF.